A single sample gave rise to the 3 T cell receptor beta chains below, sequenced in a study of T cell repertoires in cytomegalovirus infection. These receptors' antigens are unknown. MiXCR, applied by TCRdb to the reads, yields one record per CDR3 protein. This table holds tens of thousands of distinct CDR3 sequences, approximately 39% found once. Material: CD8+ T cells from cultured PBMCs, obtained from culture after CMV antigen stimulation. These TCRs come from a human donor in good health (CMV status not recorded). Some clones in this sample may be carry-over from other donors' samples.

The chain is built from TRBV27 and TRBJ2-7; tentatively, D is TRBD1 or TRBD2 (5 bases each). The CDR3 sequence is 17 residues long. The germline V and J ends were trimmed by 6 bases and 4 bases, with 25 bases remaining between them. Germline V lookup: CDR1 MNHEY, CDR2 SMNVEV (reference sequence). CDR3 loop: CASSPLPGQPKGYEQYF. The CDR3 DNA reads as TGTGCCAGCAGCCCTCTGCCGGGGCAACCAAAGGGGTACGAGCAGTACTTC.

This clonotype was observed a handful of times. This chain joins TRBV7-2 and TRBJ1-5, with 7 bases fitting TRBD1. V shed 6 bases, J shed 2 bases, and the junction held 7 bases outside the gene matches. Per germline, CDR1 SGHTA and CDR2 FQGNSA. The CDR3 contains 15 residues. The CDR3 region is CASSYFTGGNQPQHF. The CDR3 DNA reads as TGTGCCAGCAGTTACTTTACAGGGGGCAATCAGCCCCAGCATTTT.

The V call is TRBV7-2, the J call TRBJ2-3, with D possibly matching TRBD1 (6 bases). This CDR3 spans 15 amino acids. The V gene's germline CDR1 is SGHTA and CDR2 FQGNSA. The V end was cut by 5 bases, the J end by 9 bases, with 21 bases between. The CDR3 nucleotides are TGTGCCAGCAGCCTAGGGGGTGCGAGGCAGAGAACGCAGTATTTT. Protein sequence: CASSLGGARQRTQYF.